These 8 T cell receptor beta chains share one sample of origin, sequenced in a study of T cell changes during pregnancy in multiple sclerosis. Data came from immunoSEQ multiplex PCR; TCRdb stores just in-frame clones and leaves some out. The table lists about 46,000 clones, less than 95% of them singletons. The sequencing used CD8+ T cells from peripheral blood mononuclear cells, collected in the second trimester of pregnancy. The receptors were gathered from a female donor with multiple sclerosis, enrolled in a pregnancy study.

The genes are TRBV5-1 and TRBJ1-5; a weak D match, TRBD1 (6 bases). Deletions cut 4 bases from V and 0 bases from J, with 14 bases between. CDR1 is SGHRS and CDR2 is YFSETQ in the germline V gene. There are 16 residues in the CDR3. This CDR3 is CASSPEGGNSNQPQHF. Here the CDR3 DNA reads TGCGCCAGCAGCCCGGAAGGGGGTAATAGCAATCAGCCCCAGCATTTT.

CDR3 coding DNA: TGTGCCAGCAGGGGCGGGGGAACTTATGGCTACACCTTC. This gives the protein CASRGGGTYGYTF. The gene calls are TRBV6-5 and TRBJ1-2, with D possibly TRBD1 on 5 matching bases. V was shortened by 6 bases and J by 5 bases, with 13 bases between the two germline ends. Germline CDR1 reads MNHEY; CDR2 reads SVGAGI. The CDR3 is 13 amino acids.

This sequence joins TRBV5-1 and TRBJ2-3; TRBD2 matches at 12 bases. Looked up from germline, CDR1 is SGHRS and CDR2 is YFSETQ. Germline trimming cut 4 bases from V and 2 bases from J; bases unmatched to any gene: 5. The CDR3 runs 16 residues. CDR3 region: CASSGRLAGDTDTQYF. The CDR3, as DNA: TGCGCCAGCAGCGGACGACTAGCGGGGGACACAGATACGCAGTATTTT.

This clone was seen once. The chain joins TRBV27 to TRBJ2-7; D perhaps matches TRBD1 (5 bases). The V gene's germline CDR1 is MNHEY and CDR2 SMNVEV (reference sequence). There are 13 residues in the CDR3. The V and J ends lost 5 bases and 4 bases respectively, with 12 bases between them. This chain's CDR3 is CASSVTEKYEQYF. CDR3 DNA sequence: TGTGCCAGCAGTGTGACAGAGAAATACGAGCAGTACTTC.

The chain uses TRBV6-5 and TRBJ2-2, with TRBD2 matching 15 bases. This CDR3 contains 16 residues. Germline-derived CDR1 and CDR2 are MNHEY and SVGAGI. V shed 1 base, J shed 6 bases, and the junction held 0 bases outside the gene matches. The chain's CDR3 is CASSYWTSGGAGELFF. The CDR3 DNA sequence: TGTGCCAGCAGTTACTGGACTAGCGGGGGGGCCGGGGAGCTGTTTTTT.

The genes are TRBV5-5 and TRBJ1-4; no clear D. Trimming removed 4 bases at V and 0 bases at J, with 13 bases between. The CDR3 consists of 16 residues. CDR1 and CDR2 from the germline V gene are SGHKS and YYEKEE (reference sequence). Here the CDR3 DNA reads TGTGCCAGCAGCCCCGCAGTGTCTGCAACTAATGAAAAACTGTTTTTT. Its protein is CASSPAVSATNEKLFF.

This chain uses TRBV19 with TRBJ2-7; 10 bases are a match to TRBD1. The CDR3 loop spans 14 amino acids. V gave up 3 bases and J gave up 3 bases; unmatched junction bases: 2. The germline CDR1 and CDR2 sequences are LNHDA and SQIVND (reference sequence). The CDR3: CASSIGDRGYEQYF. The CDR3 bases are TGTGCCAGTAGTATTGGGGACAGGGGCTACGAGCAGTACTTC.

The chain has TRBV7-3 and TRBJ2-7; 8 bases align to TRBD1. V trimming: 4 bases; J trimming: 5 bases; junction bases outside the gene matches: 4. Germline CDR1 SGHTA, CDR2 FQGTGA. The CDR3 covers 13 residues. In nucleotides, the CDR3 is TGTGCCAGCAGCTGGGCAGGGGGCAACGAGCAGTACTTC. This codes for CASSWAGGNEQYF.